The rows below give T cell receptor beta chains drawn from one sample of a study of cytomegalovirus exposure and HLA in healthy donors. Profiled with immunoSEQ multiplex PCR; TCRdb holds only in-frame clones, not every one. The table has about 57,000 clones, 70% to 90% seen once. The sequenced sample was PBMCs. All receptors come from a woman in her late teens or twenties in good health and CMV-seronegative. CDR3s include the opening cysteine and the closing phenylalanine or tryptophan. The D gene is left open where the match is weak. The size of a clone is reported for some rows only, either as once, few or many, or as a class for expanded clones.

cdr3_nt: TGCGCCAGCAGCTTGGCCGGGGGGCGGGTTGTCACTGAAGCTTTCTTT; cdr3_aa: CASSLAGGRVVTEAFF; j_call: TRBJ1-1; clone_size: NA; d_call: NA; v_call: TRBV5-1
cdr3_nt: TGTGCCAGCAGTGACTCGGTAGAACTAGCGGGGGGACGAATCTACGAGCAGTACTTC; cdr3_aa: CASSDSVELAGGRIYEQYF; j_call: TRBJ2-7; clone_size: NA; d_call: TRBD2; v_call: TRBV6-4
cdr3_nt: TGTGCCAGCAGTCGGCAGGGTACAGATACGCAGTATTTT; cdr3_aa: CASSRQGTDTQYF; j_call: TRBJ2-3; clone_size: NA; d_call: NA; v_call: TRBV6-9
cdr3_nt: TGTGCCAGCAGCTTAATCGTAAGCGCGGGAGGATCCTACGAGCAGTACTTC; cdr3_aa: CASSLIVSAGGSYEQYF; j_call: TRBJ2-7; clone_size: NA; d_call: TRBD2; v_call: TRBV11-3
cdr3_nt: TGTGCCAGCAGCCAAGATCTACTAGGGAACACTGAAGCTTTCTTT; cdr3_aa: CASSQDLLGNTEAFF; j_call: TRBJ1-1; clone_size: NA; d_call: NA; v_call: TRBV4-2
cdr3_nt: TGTGCCATCACTGCAGGGGGCTCGTACGAGCAGTACTTC; cdr3_aa: CAITAGGSYEQYF; j_call: TRBJ2-7; clone_size: NA; d_call: TRBD1; v_call: TRBV10-3
cdr3_nt: TGTGCCAGCAGTTCCACTTTTGTTGCCGGGGAGCTGTTTTTT; cdr3_aa: CASSSTFVAGELFF; j_call: TRBJ2-2; clone_size: NA; d_call: NA; v_call: TRBV6-5
cdr3_nt: TGCGCCAGCAGCTCCTCGACTAGCGGGACATTCAATGAGCAGTTCTTC; cdr3_aa: CASSSSTSGTFNEQFF; j_call: TRBJ2-1; clone_size: NA; d_call: TRBD2; v_call: TRBV5-1
cdr3_nt: TGCAGCGTTGAAGATGGACTAGCGGGGGGTTGGGGGCAGTTCTTC; cdr3_aa: CSVEDGLAGGWGQFF; j_call: TRBJ2-1; clone_size: NA; d_call: TRBD2; v_call: TRBV29-1
cdr3_nt: TGTGCCAGCAGTTTTAGCGGGGGGGCGTATGAGCAGTTCTTC; cdr3_aa: CASSFSGGAYEQFF; j_call: TRBJ2-1; clone_size: NA; d_call: TRBD2; v_call: TRBV27
cdr3_nt: TGTGCCAGCTCACCGGGTATTGGGACAGGGGGGGACGAGCAGTACTTC; cdr3_aa: CASSPGIGTGGDEQYF; j_call: TRBJ2-7; clone_size: NA; d_call: TRBD1; v_call: TRBV18
cdr3_nt: TGTGCCAGCAGCCCAGGACAGGTAACAGACGATGAGCAGTTCTTC; cdr3_aa: CASSPGQVTDDEQFF; j_call: TRBJ2-1; clone_size: NA; d_call: TRBD1; v_call: TRBV7-8
cdr3_nt: TGTGCCAGTAGGCCGACAGGGGTCTACGAGCAGTACTTC; cdr3_aa: CASRPTGVYEQYF; j_call: TRBJ2-7; clone_size: NA; d_call: TRBD1; v_call: TRBV19
cdr3_nt: TGTGCCAGCACCTACCGACGGGGGGGGAGCTCTGGGGCCAACGTCCTGACTTTC; cdr3_aa: CASTYRRGGSSGANVLTF; j_call: TRBJ2-6; clone_size: NA; d_call: TRBD2; v_call: TRBV11-2
cdr3_nt: TGTGCCAGCAGCCCTATCGGGACTAGCGGCTCCTACGAGCAGTACTTC; cdr3_aa: CASSPIGTSGSYEQYF; j_call: TRBJ2-7; clone_size: NA; d_call: TRBD2; v_call: TRBV7-6
cdr3_nt: TGTGCCAGCAGTTCCTTAGACTATGGCTACACCTTC; cdr3_aa: CASSSLDYGYTF; j_call: TRBJ1-2; clone_size: NA; d_call: NA; v_call: TRBV28
cdr3_nt: TGTGCCAGCAGCCCGCCCCCTTTTGGGCACACTGAAGCTTTCTTT; cdr3_aa: CASSPPPFGHTEAFF; j_call: TRBJ1-1; clone_size: NA; d_call: NA; v_call: TRBV27
cdr3_nt: TGTGCCAGCAGAACCAGCGGGGGCATAGGTAAAGAGACCCAGTACTTC; cdr3_aa: CASRTSGGIGKETQYF; j_call: TRBJ2-5; clone_size: NA; d_call: TRBD2; v_call: TRBV6-6
cdr3_nt: TGCGCCAGCAGCCAAATGACACGACTACCCGGGGAGCTGTTTTTT; cdr3_aa: CASSQMTRLPGELFF; j_call: TRBJ2-2; clone_size: NA; d_call: NA; v_call: TRBV4-1
cdr3_nt: TGTGCCTGGAGGGTTAGCGGGGGAGGACAAGAGACCCAGTACTTC; cdr3_aa: CAWRVSGGGQETQYF; j_call: TRBJ2-5; clone_size: NA; d_call: TRBD2; v_call: TRBV30
cdr3_nt: TGTGCCAGCAGCTTAGATGGAAACTTCCCTAGCGAGCAGTACTTC; cdr3_aa: CASSLDGNFPSEQYF; j_call: TRBJ2-7; clone_size: NA; d_call: NA; v_call: TRBV11-3
cdr3_nt: TGTGCCAGCAGTCCAACCGGGACTTCCCGGGGCAATCAGCCCCAGCATTTT; cdr3_aa: CASSPTGTSRGNQPQHF; j_call: TRBJ1-5; clone_size: once; d_call: NA; v_call: TRBV27
cdr3_nt: TGTGCCAGCAGCCCCAGGGGCACTGAAGCTTTCTTT; cdr3_aa: CASSPRGTEAFF; j_call: TRBJ1-1; clone_size: NA; d_call: NA; v_call: TRBV4-2
cdr3_nt: TGCGCCAGCAGCTTGGCAGTCCAGGGCACTGGAAACACCATATATTTT; cdr3_aa: CASSLAVQGTGNTIYF; j_call: TRBJ1-3; clone_size: NA; d_call: NA; v_call: TRBV5-1
cdr3_nt: TGCAGTGCTAGACCCCAGGTGGGCTACACCTTC; cdr3_aa: CSARPQVGYTF; j_call: TRBJ1-2; clone_size: NA; d_call: NA; v_call: TRBV20-1
cdr3_nt: TGTGCCAGCAGCTTATCCGCAGATACGCAGTATTTT; cdr3_aa: CASSLSADTQYF; j_call: TRBJ2-3; clone_size: NA; d_call: NA; v_call: TRBV7-9
cdr3_nt: TGCGCCAGCAGCTTGTCACCCAGGGGTGGGTATGGCTACACCTTC; cdr3_aa: CASSLSPRGGYGYTF; j_call: TRBJ1-2; clone_size: NA; d_call: NA; v_call: TRBV5-1
cdr3_nt: TGTGCCGGCTCTCAATCAGGGAATGGGGCCAACGTCCTGACTTTC; cdr3_aa: CAGSQSGNGANVLTF; j_call: TRBJ2-6; clone_size: NA; d_call: NA; v_call: TRBV28
cdr3_nt: TGTGCCAGTAGTATACTCCCGGCAGGCCGCTACACCTTC; cdr3_aa: CASSILPAGRYTF; j_call: TRBJ1-2; clone_size: NA; d_call: NA; v_call: TRBV19
cdr3_nt: TGCAGTGCCCAGGGGAGCGGTGGCTACACCTTC; cdr3_aa: CSAQGSGGYTF; j_call: TRBJ1-2; clone_size: NA; d_call: NA; v_call: TRBV20-1
cdr3_nt: TGTGCCAGCAGCGCCAGACAGGGAAGCAATCAGCCCCAGCATTTT; cdr3_aa: CASSARQGSNQPQHF; j_call: TRBJ1-5; clone_size: NA; d_call: TRBD1; v_call: TRBV5-8
cdr3_nt: TGTGCCAGTAGTTCCGGCGAGGGCTACGAGCAGTACTTC; cdr3_aa: CASSSGEGYEQYF; j_call: TRBJ2-7; clone_size: NA; d_call: NA; v_call: TRBV19
cdr3_nt: TGTGCCAGCAGTGTTAACAGACCTAGCAATCAGCCCCAGCATTTT; cdr3_aa: CASSVNRPSNQPQHF; j_call: TRBJ1-5; clone_size: few; d_call: NA; v_call: TRBV2
cdr3_nt: TGTGCCAGCAGCTCCGACTTTAGCACAGATACGCAGTATTTT; cdr3_aa: CASSSDFSTDTQYF; j_call: TRBJ2-3; clone_size: NA; d_call: NA; v_call: TRBV11-3
cdr3_nt: TGTGCCAGCAGACCCACAGAGAACACCGGGGAGCTGTTTTTT; cdr3_aa: CASRPTENTGELFF; j_call: TRBJ2-2; clone_size: once; d_call: NA; v_call: TRBV4-2
cdr3_nt: TGCAGCGTTGATAGAGTCATGAACACTGAAGCTTTCTTT; cdr3_aa: CSVDRVMNTEAFF; j_call: TRBJ1-1; clone_size: NA; d_call: NA; v_call: TRBV29-1
cdr3_nt: TGTGCCAGCAGCCACAGGATGGAGAATGAGCAGTTCTTC; cdr3_aa: CASSHRMENEQFF; j_call: TRBJ2-1; clone_size: NA; d_call: NA; v_call: TRBV11-3
cdr3_nt: TGTGCCAGCAGCTTGGACCTGGGGCCAGAGACCCAGTACTTC; cdr3_aa: CASSLDLGPETQYF; j_call: TRBJ2-5; clone_size: NA; d_call: NA; v_call: TRBV5-4
cdr3_nt: TGTGCCAGCAGCCTCGACAGGGGGCAAGATGAAAAACTGTTTTTT; cdr3_aa: CASSLDRGQDEKLFF; j_call: TRBJ1-4; clone_size: NA; d_call: TRBD1; v_call: TRBV7-9
cdr3_nt: TGTGCCAGTAGTATTGGTTTAGCGGAATACAATGAGCAGTTCTTC; cdr3_aa: CASSIGLAEYNEQFF; j_call: TRBJ2-1; clone_size: NA; d_call: NA; v_call: TRBV19
cdr3_nt: TGTGCCAGCAGACGGGACAGGGGAAGCAATCAGCCCCAGCATTTT; cdr3_aa: CASRRDRGSNQPQHF; j_call: TRBJ1-5; clone_size: NA; d_call: TRBD1; v_call: TRBV28
cdr3_nt: TGTGCCATCAGTGAGGGCAGGGGGTCGAACACCGGGGAGCTGTTTTTT; cdr3_aa: CAISEGRGSNTGELFF; j_call: TRBJ2-2; clone_size: NA; d_call: TRBD1; v_call: TRBV10-3
cdr3_nt: TGTGCCACAAAGACTAGCGGGGGGGAGACCCAGTACTTC; cdr3_aa: CATKTSGGETQYF; j_call: TRBJ2-5; clone_size: NA; d_call: TRBD2; v_call: TRBV6-5
cdr3_nt: TGTGCCAGCAGTTCACCCGGGAGTGAAAAACTGTTTTTT; cdr3_aa: CASSSPGSEKLFF; j_call: TRBJ1-4; clone_size: NA; d_call: NA; v_call: TRBV28
cdr3_nt: TGTGCCAGTAAGCCTGGTAGCGGCGATGCCTACGAGCAGTACTTC; cdr3_aa: CASKPGSGDAYEQYF; j_call: TRBJ2-7; clone_size: NA; d_call: NA; v_call: TRBV19
cdr3_nt: TGCGCCAGCAGCTTGGGCCGGTTGAACACTGAAGCTTTCTTT; cdr3_aa: CASSLGRLNTEAFF; j_call: TRBJ1-1; clone_size: NA; d_call: NA; v_call: TRBV5-1
cdr3_nt: TGTGCCAGCAGCTTGGCAAGCACCGCGAGGGGCTACACCTTC; cdr3_aa: CASSLASTARGYTF; j_call: TRBJ1-2; clone_size: NA; d_call: NA; v_call: TRBV5-4
cdr3_nt: TGTGCCAGCAGACGGAGTGGCCTTTCTAATGAAAAACTGTTTTTT; cdr3_aa: CASRRSGLSNEKLFF; j_call: TRBJ1-4; clone_size: NA; d_call: NA; v_call: TRBV5-4
cdr3_nt: TGTGCCAGCAGTCTCGAGGGCGGACGGGCTTGGCCCAACGTCCTGACTTTC; cdr3_aa: CASSLEGGRAWPNVLTF; j_call: TRBJ2-6; clone_size: NA; d_call: NA; v_call: TRBV28
cdr3_nt: TGTGCCAGTAGTATTTGGACTAGCGGTCACAATGAGCAGTTCTTC; cdr3_aa: CASSIWTSGHNEQFF; j_call: TRBJ2-1; clone_size: NA; d_call: TRBD2; v_call: TRBV19
cdr3_nt: TGTGCCAGCAGTTACTCAGGGGCCTATGGCTACACCTTC; cdr3_aa: CASSYSGAYGYTF; j_call: TRBJ1-2; clone_size: NA; d_call: NA; v_call: TRBV6-5
cdr3_nt: TGCGCCAGCAGCTGGGGGGAGGGCACAGATACGCAGTATTTT; cdr3_aa: CASSWGEGTDTQYF; j_call: TRBJ2-3; clone_size: NA; d_call: NA; v_call: TRBV5-1
cdr3_nt: TGTGCCAGCAGCGTGGGGGGGCTGGGCTATGGCTACACCTTC; cdr3_aa: CASSVGGLGYGYTF; j_call: TRBJ1-2; clone_size: NA; d_call: NA; v_call: TRBV9
cdr3_nt: TGCGCCAGCAGCCGCGGACAGGGCCAAGATGGCTACACCTTC; cdr3_aa: CASSRGQGQDGYTF; j_call: TRBJ1-2; clone_size: NA; d_call: TRBD1; v_call: TRBV5-1
cdr3_nt: TGTGCCAGCAGACTTGATCAGGGGGCTGGAAACACCATATATTTT; cdr3_aa: CASRLDQGAGNTIYF; j_call: TRBJ1-3; clone_size: NA; d_call: TRBD1; v_call: TRBV28